Listed below are T cell receptor beta chains from one sample, sequenced in a study of control samples from healthy donors and cancer patients. Generated by immunoSEQ multiplex PCR, the TCRdb table keeps only in-frame clones and is missing some. The table includes 70,000 to 80,000 clones, more than 80% detected once. The sequenced sample was blood. The receptors were sampled from a man aged 50-59 years in good health. CDR3s include the opening cysteine and the closing phenylalanine or tryptophan. The D gene is left open where the match is weak. Clone size is stated in some rows and not others, as once, few, many or a class when expanded.

j_gene	abundance	v_gene	d_gene	CDR3aa
TRBJ2-3	NA	TRBV28	NA	CASSLGLRGDSTDTQYF
TRBJ2-1	NA	TRBV19	NA	CASTPVADFYNEQFF
TRBJ2-1	NA	TRBV18	TRBD2	CASSPSGLVVYEQFF
TRBJ1-1	NA	TRBV12-3/TRBV12-4	TRBD1	CASSINQGAEAFF
TRBJ1-1	few	TRBV6-5	NA	CASRPELNTEAFF
TRBJ1-5	NA	TRBV3-1/TRBV3-2	NA	CASSLGGGQPQHF
TRBJ2-2	NA	TRBV24-1	TRBD1	CATSALGQVEAGELFF
TRBJ2-3	NA	TRBV5-1	TRBD2	CASSLALAGGGTDTQYF
TRBJ2-2	once	TRBV18	NA	CASSLRLGDTGELFF
TRBJ2-7	NA	TRBV12-3/TRBV12-4	NA	CASSLTGGEQYF
TRBJ2-1	NA	TRBV27	TRBD2	CASGGSAGGLRISYNEQFF
TRBJ1-6	once	TRBV6-5	NA	CASSYSSLALNSPLHF
TRBJ1-1	once	TRBV19	NA	CASSIDLSRTNSRMSTEAFF
TRBJ2-3	NA	TRBV3-1/TRBV3-2	NA	CASSQEGWESHTDTQYF
TRBJ2-7	NA	TRBV6-1	NA	CASGDQALSPVYEQYF
TRBJ2-1	NA	TRBV6-4	TRBD2	CASSDSTSGSNEQFF
TRBJ2-7	NA	TRBV19	NA	CASSIRSEQYF
TRBJ2-5	NA	TRBV11-3	NA	CASSRHREETQYF
TRBJ2-7	NA	TRBV7-2	NA	CASSLGTISEQYF
TRBJ1-5	NA	TRBV14	NA	CASSQWTRQIHQPQHF
TRBJ2-5	NA	TRBV2	TRBD1	CASSAGRGRETQYF
TRBJ1-1	NA	TRBV30	TRBD1	CASDPGQGAYREAFF
TRBJ1-3	NA	TRBV6-5	NA	CASSSTNSGNTIYF
TRBJ1-1	NA	TRBV7-2	TRBD1	CASSVGQLNTEAFF
TRBJ2-1	few	TRBV19	TRBD2	CASSGTSGGRGKFF
TRBJ2-3	NA	TRBV24-1	TRBD2	CATSDLGQGKTSGPDTQYF
TRBJ2-1	NA	TRBV11-3	TRBD2	CASSLTSGRTYNEQFF
TRBJ2-7	few	TRBV4-1	NA	CASSQGRGLTYEQYF
TRBJ2-4	NA	TRBV10-3	NA	CAISSGPRNIQYF
TRBJ2-4	NA	TRBV4-2	NA	CASSLPGQPQYF
TRBJ2-2	NA	TRBV6-2/TRBV6-3	TRBD1	CASSSVRQGVNTGELFF
TRBJ2-7	NA	TRBV18	NA	CASSHSESYEQYF
TRBJ2-2	NA	TRBV18	NA	CASSPSAYTGELFF
TRBJ2-3	NA	TRBV6-6	TRBD1	CASSYPGQGGTDTQYF
TRBJ1-4	NA	TRBV3-1/TRBV3-2	TRBD1	CASSQEAGTGGRDMKKLFF
TRBJ1-6	NA	TRBV30	NA	CAWKLAANSPLHF
TRBJ1-1	NA	TRBV19	NA	CASREAEAAEAFF
TRBJ2-1	NA	TRBV4-3	NA	CASSQDPGLAYNEQFF
TRBJ2-1	NA	TRBV24-1	TRBD2	CATSDISGSSYNEQFF
TRBJ1-5	few	TRBV7-2	TRBD1	CASSSGQGNQPQHF
TRBJ1-2	NA	TRBV6-6	NA	CASSYSSLVDYGYTF
TRBJ2-4	NA	TRBV5-1	TRBD2	CASSSTSGSPLSKNIQYF
TRBJ2-3	NA	TRBV11-3	TRBD2	CASSRRTSGSGTDTQYF
TRBJ1-6	NA	TRBV4-1	NA	CASRRDMGSPLHF
TRBJ2-3	NA	TRBV5-1	TRBD1	CASSLNRGPDTQYF